One T cell receptor beta chain is described in this entry. Its antigen is currently unknown. Investigators spread the genomic DNA of each subset evenly over several immunoSEQ plates. Here immunoSEQ multiplex PCR was the method, and the copy in TCRdb shows in-frame clones only, minus some. The sample has about 2.4 million clones, around nine tenths seen once. The entry originates in a study of shared clonotypes between healthy human individuals. The overall study: Each donor had three CD4 naive, three CD4 memory, two CD8 naive and one CD8 memory plate. Whole-study findings and limits: Rarefaction indicated that sorted-subset sequencing remained incomplete although depth was large. Of the naive CD4 clonotypes, approximately 5% were shared across several donors.

Looked up from germline, CDR1 is SGHTA and CDR2 is FQGNSA. This CDR3 is 17 amino acids long. The ends lost 1 base at V and 4 bases at J; junction bases unmatched: 8. V usage is TRBV7-2 and J usage is TRBJ2-5; the match to TRBD2 covers 11 bases. The TCR was taken from a man aged 18 to 29 in good health. Sequences were obtained from naive CD4+ T cells sorted from blood. Subset given: CD45RA+ positively selected. Written as DNA, the CDR3 is TGTGCCAGCAGCTTAGTTGGAGTAGCGGGGGGGCTAGAGACCCAGTACTTC. This sequence encodes CASSLVGVAGGLETQYF. Filled out from reference TRBV7-2 and TRBJ2-5, the complete variable domain reads GAGVSQSPSNKVTEKGKDVELRCDPISGHTALYWYRQSLGQGLEFLIYFQGNSAPDKSGLPSDRFSAERTGGSVSTLTIQRTQQEDSAVYLCASSLVGVAGGLETQYFGPGTRLLVL.